This T cell receptor (beta chain) originates from a study of blood T cell repertoires in COVID-19. The ends lost 7 bases at V and 2 bases at J; junction bases unmatched: 5. Germline lookup yields CDR1 SGHRS and CDR2 YFSETQ. CDR3 length: 13 residues. Produced via immunoSEQ multiplex PCR; TCRdb's table is partial and in-frame only. The sample yields about 150,000 clones, 85% to 90% seen once. This sequence joins TRBV5-1 and TRBJ2-7, with 8 bases identical to TRBD1. Input material: peripheral blood. This TCR was sampled from a middle-aged man who had recovered from COVID-19. The chain's CDR3 is CASGQGQTYEQYF. The CDR3 nucleotides read TGCGCCAGCGGACAGGGACAGACCTACGAGCAGTACTTC.